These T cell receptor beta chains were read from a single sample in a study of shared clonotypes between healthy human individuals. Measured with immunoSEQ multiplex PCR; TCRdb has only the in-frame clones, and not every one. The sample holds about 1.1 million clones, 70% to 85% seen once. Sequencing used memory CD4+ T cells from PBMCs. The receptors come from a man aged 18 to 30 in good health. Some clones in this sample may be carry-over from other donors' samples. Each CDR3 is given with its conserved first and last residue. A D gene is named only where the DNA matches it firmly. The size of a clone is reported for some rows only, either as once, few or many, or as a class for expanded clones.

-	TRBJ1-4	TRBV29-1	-	CSVSAGTFNEKLFF	TGCAGCGTTTCAGCTGGAACCTTTAATGAAAAACTGTTTTTT
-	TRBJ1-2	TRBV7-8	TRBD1	CASSRDRDYGYTF	TGTGCCAGCAGTAGGGACAGGGACTATGGCTACACCTTC
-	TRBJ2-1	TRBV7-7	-	CASSLSLWDEQFF	TGTGCTAGCAGCTTAAGTTTGTGGGATGAGCAGTTCTTC
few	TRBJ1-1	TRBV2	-	CASSVSQLGAFF	TGTGCCAGCAGTGTTTCACAGCTTGGAGCTTTCTTT
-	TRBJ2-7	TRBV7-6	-	CASSFWGSSYEQYF	TGTGCCAGCAGCTTTTGGGGTTCCTCCTACGAGCAGTACTTC
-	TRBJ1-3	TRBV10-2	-	CASRQQGGNTIYF	TGCGCCAGCAGACAACAGGGAGGAAACACCATATATTTT
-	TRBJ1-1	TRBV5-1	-	CASSLGTNTEAFF	TGCGCCAGCAGCTTGGGGACGAACACTGAAGCTTTCTTT
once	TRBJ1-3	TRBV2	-	CASSDMWTKGNTIYF	TGTGCCAGCAGTGACATGTGGACGAAGGGAAACACCATATATTTT
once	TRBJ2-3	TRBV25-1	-	CASLKSLVGVPDTQYF	TGTGCCAGCCTGAAATCATTAGTTGGGGTCCCAGATACGCAGTATTTT
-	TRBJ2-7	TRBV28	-	CASGGGRGGSYEQYF	TGTGCCAGCGGAGGGGGGAGGGGCGGCTCCTACGAGCAGTACTTC
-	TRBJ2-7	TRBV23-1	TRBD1	CASSQSWTGGYEQYF	TGCGCCAGCAGTCAATCGTGGACAGGGGGCTACGAGCAGTACTTC
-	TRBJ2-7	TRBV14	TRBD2	CASSSRPGLAREQYF	TGTGCCAGCAGCTCCCGACCCGGACTAGCTAGAGAGCAGTACTTC
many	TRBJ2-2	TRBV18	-	CASSPWETGELFF	TGTGCCAGCTCACCATGGGAAACCGGGGAGCTGTTTTTT
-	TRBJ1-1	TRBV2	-	CASRIFPGADAFF	TGTGCCAGCCGCATCTTCCCCGGAGCGGACGCTTTCTTT
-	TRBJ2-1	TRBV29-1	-	CSLVAGARNEQFF	TGCAGCCTAGTGGCGGGGGCGAGGAATGAGCAGTTCTTC
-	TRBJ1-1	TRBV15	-	CATSRPGAQNTEAFF	TGTGCCACCAGCAGGCCGGGGGCGCAGAACACTGAAGCTTTCTTT
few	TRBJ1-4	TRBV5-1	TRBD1	CASSQDRGTNEKLFF	TGCGCCAGCAGCCAGGACAGGGGAACTAATGAAAAACTGTTTTTT
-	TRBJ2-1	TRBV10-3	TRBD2	CAIGPAGGDDNEQFF	TGTGCCATCGGCCCCGCGGGAGGGGACGACAATGAGCAGTTCTTC
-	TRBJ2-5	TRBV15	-	CATSRDLSGEETQYF	TGTGCCACCAGCAGAGATTTGTCGGGGGAAGAGACCCAGTACTTC
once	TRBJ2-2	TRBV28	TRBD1	CASKVSGGTDTGELFF	TGTGCCAGCAAAGTATCAGGGGGTACGGACACCGGGGAGCTGTTTTTT
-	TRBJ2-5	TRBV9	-	CASSADTWGSQETQYF	TGTGCCAGCAGCGCGGACACCTGGGGCAGCCAAGAGACCCAGTACTTC
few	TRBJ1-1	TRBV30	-	CAWNRLTNTEAFF	TGTGCCTGGAACCGACTGACAAACACTGAAGCTTTCTTT
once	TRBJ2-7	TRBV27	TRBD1	CASSIRQGSRGEQYF	TGTGCCAGCAGTATAAGACAGGGATCCCGTGGGGAGCAGTACTTC
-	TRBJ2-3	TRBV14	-	CASSQDLQGKPQYF	TGTGCCAGCAGCCAGGACTTACAGGGCAAGCCGCAGTATTTT
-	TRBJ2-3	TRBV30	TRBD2	CAGILKSGRLTDTQYF	TGTGCCGGCATCTTAAAAAGCGGGAGGTTGACAGATACGCAGTATTTT
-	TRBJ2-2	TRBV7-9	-	CASSLAGGNTGELFF	TGTGCCAGCAGCTTAGCAGGTGGAAACACCGGGGAGCTGTTTTTT
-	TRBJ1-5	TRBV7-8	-	CASSPTGRQLVGSNQPQHF	TGTGCCAGCAGCCCGACGGGTCGGCAGCTGGTCGGGAGCAATCAGCCCCAGCATTTT
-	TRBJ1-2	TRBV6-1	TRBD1	CASRPGQGHGYTF	TGTGCCAGCAGGCCGGGACAGGGCCATGGCTACACCTTC
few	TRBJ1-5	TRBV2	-	CASSGARAPHQPQHF	TGTGCCAGCAGTGGGGCCCGAGCCCCTCATCAGCCCCAGCATTTT
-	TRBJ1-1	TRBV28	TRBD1	CATSQGAPSEAFF	TGTGCCACCTCGCAGGGGGCCCCGTCTGAAGCTTTCTTT
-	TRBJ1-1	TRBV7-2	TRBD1	CASSIGQGRNTEAFF	TGTGCCAGCAGCATCGGACAGGGTAGAAACACTGAAGCTTTCTTT
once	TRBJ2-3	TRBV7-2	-	CASSLARADTQYF	TGTGCCAGCAGCTTAGCAAGAGCGGATACGCAGTATTTT
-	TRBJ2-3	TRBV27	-	CASSLWAAVPDTQYF	TGTGCCAGCAGTTTATGGGCGGCGGTCCCAGATACGCAGTATTTT
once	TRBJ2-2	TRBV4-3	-	CASSQDLFTGFTGELFF	TGCGCCAGCAGCCAAGATCTTTTTACAGGGTTCACCGGGGAGCTGTTTTTT
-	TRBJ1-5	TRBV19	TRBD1	CASRQGINSNQPQHF	TGTGCCAGTAGACAGGGGATTAATAGCAATCAGCCCCAGCATTTT
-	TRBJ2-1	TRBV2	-	CASRVGEFSEQFF	TGTGCCAGCAGAGTTGGTGAGTTTAGTGAGCAGTTCTTC
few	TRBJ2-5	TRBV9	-	CASSGQGRETQYF	TGTGCCAGCAGCGGCCAGGGAAGGGAGACCCAGTACTTC
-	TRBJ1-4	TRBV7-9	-	CASSLEGGSNEKLFF	TGTGCCAGCAGCTTAGAAGGGGGATCTAATGAAAAACTGTTTTTT
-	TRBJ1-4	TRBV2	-	CASRYIGINEKLFF	TGTGCCAGCAGGTACATTGGAATTAATGAAAAACTGTTTTTT
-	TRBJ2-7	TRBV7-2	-	CASSPQLGPYEQYF	TGTGCCAGCAGCCCCCAACTAGGGCCCTACGAGCAGTACTTC
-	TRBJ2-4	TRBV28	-	CASSFRRIAKNIQYF	TGTGCCAGCAGTTTTAGAAGGATAGCCAAAAACATTCAGTACTTC
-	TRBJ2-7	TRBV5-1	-	CASSLAPLGGAVGEQYF	TGCGCCAGCAGCTTGGCTCCTTTGGGGGGCGCGGTTGGCGAGCAGTACTTC
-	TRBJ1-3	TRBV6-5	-	CASSRGLGNTIYF	TGTGCCAGCAGCCGGGGTCTAGGAAACACCATATATTTT
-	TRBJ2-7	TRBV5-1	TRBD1	CASSLTGTGGESEQYF	TGCGCCAGCAGCTTGACGGGGACAGGGGGTGAATCCGAGCAGTACTTC
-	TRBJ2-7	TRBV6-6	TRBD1	CASSYPRGQRHEQYF	TGTGCCAGCAGTTACCCCAGGGGGCAACGTCACGAGCAGTACTTC
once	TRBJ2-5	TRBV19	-	CASSIVDQKTQYF	TGTGCCAGTAGTATAGTGGACCAAAAGACCCAGTACTTC
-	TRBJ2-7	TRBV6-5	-	CASSYYPEDVTYEQYF	TGTGCCAGCAGTTACTACCCTGAGGATGTAACCTACGAGCAGTACTTC
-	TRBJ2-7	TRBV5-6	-	CASSLVLSGEQYF	TGTGCCAGCAGCTTAGTTCTCTCGGGCGAGCAGTACTTC
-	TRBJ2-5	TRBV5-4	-	CASRSQETQYF	TGTGCCAGCAGGTCCCAAGAGACCCAGTACTTC